The 22 T cell receptor beta chains below were found in one sample sequenced in a study of T cell repertoires in aging, cancer and after chemotherapy. Amplification of TCR beta used genomic DNA extracted from peripheral blood. Rearranged V-D-J TRB sequences were amplified with a mixed TRB-A/B primer pool. A single record per CDR3 protein comes from TCRdb applying MiXCR to the multiplex PCR reads. The sample yields around 2,000 distinct CDR3 sequences, roughly three fifths seen once. The sequencing input was blood. The receptors stem from a human donor with a blood cancer.

This clonotype was counted between two and nine times. The CDR3 nucleotides are TGTGCCAGCAGTTACGCAGGGGGTGTCAATGAGCAGTTCTTC. Protein sequence: CASSYAGGVNEQFF. The chain recombines TRBV6-5 with TRBJ2-1, with TRBD1 matching 7 bases. The trim removed 2 bases at V and 6 bases at J, leaving 4 bases unmatched. Germline CDR1 MNHEY, CDR2 SVGAGI. CDR3 length: 14 amino acids.

The genes are TRBV7-4 and TRBJ1-3; no clear D. CDR1 is SGHVT, CDR2 SQSDAQ, per germline. This CDR3 is built from 14 residues. Between the trimmed V and J ends, which lost 5 bases and 2 bases, there was a span of 10 bases. CDR3 sequence reads: CASSVGGTGNTIYF. The CDR3 bases are TGTGCCAGCAGCGTGGGAGGGACTGGAAACACCATATATTTT.

The chain links TRBV6-5 to TRBJ1-1, with D uncertain. Trimming took off 7 bases at V and 0 bases at J, with 15 bases between the two ends. This CDR3 region has 15 residues. Looked up from germline, CDR1 is MNHEY and CDR2 is SVGAGI. Here the CDR3 reads CASTYGDRMNTEAFF. CDR3 DNA sequence: TGTGCCAGCACCTACGGGGATAGAATGAACACTGAAGCTTTCTTT.

The chain is built from TRBV19 and TRBJ2-7, with TRBD1 as a possible D gene (6 bases). The V end lost 10 bases, the J end lost 2 bases, and 12 bases lay between the germline ends. The germline V gene encodes CDR1 LNHDA and CDR2 SQIVND (reference sequence). The CDR3 totals 12 residues. In nucleotides, the CDR3 is TGTGCCACGGGACACACCCCCTACGAGCAGTACTTC. This translates into CATGHTPYEQYF. The full variable domain, with the rest looked up from reference TRBV19 and TRBJ2-7, is DGGITQSPKYLFRKEGQNVTLSCEQNLNHDAMYWYRQDPGQGLRLIYYSQIVNDFQKGDIAEGYSVSREKKESFPLTVTSAQKNPTAFYLCATGHTPYEQYFGPGTRLTVT.

J is TRBJ2-7 and V is TRBV12-3 or TRBV12-4; D not resolved. The CDR3 spans 11 residues. Trimming cost V 6 bases and J 7 bases, with 10 bases left between them. CDR3 protein: CASSLDKEQYF. DNA for the CDR3: TGTGCCAGCAGCCTGGATAAGGAGCAGTACTTC.

The CDR3 sequence is CASTAISGSWDEQFF. CDR3 in DNA: TGTGCCAGCACCGCGATTAGCGGGAGCTGGGATGAGCAGTTCTTC. This chain joins TRBV7-6 and TRBJ2-1; TRBD2 matches at 9 bases. The CDR3 has 15 amino acids. Germline V lookup: CDR1 SGHVS, CDR2 FNYEAQ. J gave up 8 bases and V 7 bases, and 12 bases lay outside the gene matches.

This clonotype was seen only a few times. This rearrangement joins TRBV6-5 to TRBJ2-3; D not certain. This CDR3 has 14 residues. In germline, CDR1 is MNHEY, CDR2 SVGAGI. Trimming removed 5 bases from V and 2 bases from J, with 11 bases in between. DNA for the CDR3: TGTGCCAGCAGTACTTATCAGCTCACAGATACGCAGTATTTT. Its protein is CASSTYQLTDTQYF.

The rearrangement links TRBV6-2 or TRBV6-3 to TRBJ2-7; 8 positions agree with TRBD1. This CDR3 contains 15 residues. CDR1 is MNHEY and CDR2 is SVGEGT in the germline V gene. The ends lost 6 bases at V and 4 bases at J; junction bases unmatched: 11. DNA for the CDR3: TGTGCCAGCAGCCACCGGGGGACAGGAGGTTACGAGCAGTACTTC. It translates to CASSHRGTGGYEQYF.

The gene calls are TRBV5-6 and TRBJ1-4, with D possibly matching TRBD1 (6 bases). CDR1 SGHDT and CDR2 YYEEEE come from the germline V gene. V was shortened by 1 base and J by 7 bases, with 14 bases between the two germline ends. The CDR3 length is 15 residues. CDR3 coding DNA: TGTGCCAGCAGCTTGACACAGGGTGGGGGTGAAAAACTGTTTTTT. This encodes CASSLTQGGGEKLFF.

This chain uses TRBV11-3 with TRBJ2-1; D gene uncertain. CDR3 length: 13 residues. V lost 4 bases to trimming and J lost 8 bases, with 12 bases between them. CDR1 is SGHNT and CDR2 is YENEEA in the germline V gene. The chain's CDR3 is CASSSSGTHEQFF. The DNA for the CDR3 is TGTGCCAGCAGCTCTTCAGGTACCCATGAGCAGTTCTTC.

This clonotype has a handful of counts. The rearrangement joins TRBV6-5 to TRBJ2-5, with TRBD1 identical over 7 bases. CDR3 length equals 13 residues. The V gene end was trimmed by 6 bases and the J gene end by 3 bases; junction bases not matched to a gene: 4. CDR1 and CDR2 from the germline V gene are MNHEY and SVGAGI. CDR3: CASSPQGKETQYF. In nucleotides, the CDR3 is TGTGCCAGCAGCCCACAGGGGAAAGAGACCCAGTACTTC.

The chain employs TRBV6-5 and TRBJ2-7; weak D call: TRBD2 (5 bases). The CDR3 covers 15 residues. The germline gives CDR1 MNHEY, CDR2 SVGAGI. Deletions cut 2 bases from V and 1 base from J, with 12 bases between. The DNA for the CDR3 is TGTGCCAGCAGTTACGCCTCCGGGGTATCCTACGAGCAGTACTTC. This gives the protein CASSYASGVSYEQYF.

This chain joins TRBV5-6 and TRBJ1-2; unclear D gene. V lost 2 bases and J lost 4, with 18 bases in between. Germline assignment: CDR1 SGHDT and CDR2 YYEEEE. CDR3 length: 16 residues. The DNA of the CDR3 is TGTGCCAGCAGCTTAGTTTCGTCGATTACCAGCTATGGCTACACCTTC. This gives the protein CASSLVSSITSYGYTF.

The chain recombines TRBV7-4 with TRBJ2-7; TRBD2 aligns across 8 bases. The V gene's germline CDR1 is SGHVT and CDR2 SQSDAQ. This CDR3 spans 15 amino acids. The V segment lost 6 bases and the J segment 3 bases; nucleotides outside the gene matches: 10. Here the CDR3 reads CASSLRAGAGYEQYF. The CDR3 DNA follows: TGTGCCAGCAGTCTACGAGCGGGAGCGGGCTACGAGCAGTACTTC. The full variable domain, in which reference TRBV7-4 and TRBJ2-7 provide the parts outside the CDR3, is GAGVSQSPRYKVAKRGRDVALRCDSISGHVTLYWYRQTLGQGSEVLTYSQSDAQRDKSGRPSGRFSAERPERSVSTLKIQRTEQGDSAVYLCASSLRAGAGYEQYFGPGTRLTVT.

V and J are TRBV7-2 and TRBJ2-1; 12 bases match TRBD2. The V gene's germline CDR1 is SGHTA and CDR2 FQGNSA. V shed 5 bases and J 10 bases; nucleotides not matched to a gene: 9. There are 15 residues in the CDR3. CDR3: CASSELAGGPGEQFF. For the CDR3, the DNA is TGTGCCAGCAGCGAGCTAGCGGGAGGGCCTGGAGAGCAGTTCTTC.

This clonotype showed up just a few times. The chain recombines TRBV19 with TRBJ2-1; D gene ambiguous. The length of the CDR3 is 12 residues. CDR1 LNHDA and CDR2 SQIVND come from the germline V gene (reference sequence). Deletions cut 6 bases from V and 4 bases from J, with 7 bases between. Here the CDR3 DNA reads TGTGCCAGTAGCCAATCATACAATGAGCAGTTCTTC. Translation: CASSQSYNEQFF.

This rearrangement joins TRBV7-3 to TRBJ2-5, with D possibly matching TRBD2 (5 bases). Deletions cut 2 bases from V and 5 bases from J, with 9 bases between. The CDR3 has 13 amino acids. Germline V gene lookup returns CDR1 SGHTA and CDR2 FQGTGA. CDR3 bases: TGTGCCAGCAGCTTAGCGGGCGGGGAGACCCAGTACTTC. Translated: CASSLAGGETQYF.

This clonotype was seen more than once but under ten times. The chain carries TRBV6-5 and TRBJ2-3; D is unresolved. The germline V gene encodes CDR1 MNHEY and CDR2 SVGAGI. The CDR3 extends over 14 amino acids. Trimming pared 0 bases from V and 6 bases from J, leaving 10 bases between. The CDR3 sequence is CASSYSWTPDTQYF. CDR3 nucleotide sequence: TGTGCCAGCAGTTACTCATGGACCCCCGATACGCAGTATTTT.

The chain uses TRBV29-1 and TRBJ2-1; no clear D gene. The CDR3 totals 16 residues. The germline CDR1 and CDR2 sequences are SQVTM and ANQGSEA. Trimming stripped 0 bases from V and 4 bases from J, with 16 bases between. CDR3 in amino acids: CSVEDLVWAAYNEQFF. In nucleotides, the CDR3 is TGCAGCGTTGAAGATCTTGTTTGGGCAGCGTACAATGAGCAGTTCTTC.

This chain uses TRBV6-5 with TRBJ1-1; D is uncertain. This CDR3 is built from 15 residues. Germline CDR1 MNHEY, CDR2 SVGAGI. V lost 4 bases and J 0 bases, leaving 12 bases between the germline ends. CDR3 loop: CASSFSGPMNTEAFF. In DNA form, the CDR3 reads TGTGCCAGCAGTTTTAGCGGACCCATGAACACTGAAGCTTTCTTT.

CDR3: CASSQLAGGGNEQFF. CDR3 sequence (DNA): TGTGCCAGCAGCCAACTAGCGGGAGGGGGCAATGAGCAGTTCTTC. The V call is TRBV6-5, the J call TRBJ2-1; 13 nucleotides align to TRBD2. Looked up from germline, CDR1 is MNHEY and CDR2 is SVGAGI. The CDR3 is 15 amino acids. V lost 6 bases to trimming and J lost 6 bases; unmatched junction nucleotides: 5.

DNA for the CDR3: TGCAGCGTTGCACAGGGAAATGAGCAGTTCTTC. Translation gives CSVAQGNEQFF. This rearrangement joins TRBV29-1 to TRBJ2-1, with D possibly TRBD1 on 6 matching bases. The ends were cut back, 4 bases at V and 7 bases at J, with 8 bases in the middle. CDR1 and CDR2 from the germline V gene are SQVTM and ANQGSEA. The CDR3 runs 11 residues.